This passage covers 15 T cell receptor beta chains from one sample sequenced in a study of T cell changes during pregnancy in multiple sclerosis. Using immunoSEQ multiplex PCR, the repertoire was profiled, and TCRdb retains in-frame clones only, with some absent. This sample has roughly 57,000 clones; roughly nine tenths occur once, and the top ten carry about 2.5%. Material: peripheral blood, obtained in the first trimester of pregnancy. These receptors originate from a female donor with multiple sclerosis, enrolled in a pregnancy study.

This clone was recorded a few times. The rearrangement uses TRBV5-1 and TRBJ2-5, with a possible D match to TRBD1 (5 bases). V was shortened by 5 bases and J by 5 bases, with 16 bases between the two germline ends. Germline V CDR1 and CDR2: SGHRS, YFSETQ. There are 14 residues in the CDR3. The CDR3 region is CASRHPGAEETQYF. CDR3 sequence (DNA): TGCGCCAGCAGACACCCTGGGGCCGAGGAGACCCAGTACTTC.

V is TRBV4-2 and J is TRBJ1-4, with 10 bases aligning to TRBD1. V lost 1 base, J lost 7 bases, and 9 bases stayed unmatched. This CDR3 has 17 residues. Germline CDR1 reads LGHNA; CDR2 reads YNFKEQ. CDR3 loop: CASSQADRGEMGEKLFF. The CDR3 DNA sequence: TGTGCCAGCAGCCAAGCGGACAGGGGGGAAATGGGTGAAAAACTGTTTTTT.

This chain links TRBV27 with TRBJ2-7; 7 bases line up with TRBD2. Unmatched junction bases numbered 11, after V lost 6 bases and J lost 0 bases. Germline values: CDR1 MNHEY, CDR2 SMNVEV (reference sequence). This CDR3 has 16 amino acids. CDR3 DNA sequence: TGTGCCAGCAGCTACCGACTAGCCCCGAGCTCCTACGAGCAGTACTTC. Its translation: CASSYRLAPSSYEQYF.

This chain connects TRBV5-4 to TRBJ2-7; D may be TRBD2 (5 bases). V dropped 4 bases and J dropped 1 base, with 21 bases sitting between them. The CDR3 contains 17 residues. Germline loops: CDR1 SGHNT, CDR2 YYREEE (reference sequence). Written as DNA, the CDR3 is TGTGCCAGCAGCCCTAGACCAAAAAGCCGGGGTTCCTACGAGCAGTACTTC. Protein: CASSPRPKSRGSYEQYF.

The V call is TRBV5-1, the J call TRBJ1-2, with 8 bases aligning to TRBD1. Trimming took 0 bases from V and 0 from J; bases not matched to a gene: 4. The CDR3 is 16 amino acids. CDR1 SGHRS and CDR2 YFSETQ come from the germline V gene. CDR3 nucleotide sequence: TGCGCCAGCAGCTTGGGGGGGACAGGTTCTAACTATGGCTACACCTTC. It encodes CASSLGGTGSNYGYTF.

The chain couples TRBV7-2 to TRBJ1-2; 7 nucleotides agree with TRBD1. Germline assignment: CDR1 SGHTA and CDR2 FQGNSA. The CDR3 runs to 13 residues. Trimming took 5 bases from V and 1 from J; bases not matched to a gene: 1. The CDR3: CASSDRVNYGYTF. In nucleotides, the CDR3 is TGTGCCAGCAGCGACAGGGTTAACTATGGCTACACCTTC.

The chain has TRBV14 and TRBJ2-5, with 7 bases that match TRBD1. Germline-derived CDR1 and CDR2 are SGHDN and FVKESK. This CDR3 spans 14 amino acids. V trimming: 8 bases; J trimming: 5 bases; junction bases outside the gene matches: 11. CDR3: CASGKGATWETQYF. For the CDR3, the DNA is TGTGCCAGCGGAAAGGGGGCAACCTGGGAGACCCAGTACTTC.

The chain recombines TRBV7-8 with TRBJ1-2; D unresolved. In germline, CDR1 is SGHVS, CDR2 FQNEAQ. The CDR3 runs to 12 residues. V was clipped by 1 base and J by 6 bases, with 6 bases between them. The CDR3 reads CASSLGGDGYTF. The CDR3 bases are TGTGCCAGCAGCTTAGGTGGAGATGGCTACACCTTC.

CDR3 sequence: CASSSRTLASEQFF. CDR3 nucleotide sequence: TGTGCCAGCAGCTCACGTACACTAGCGTCCGAGCAGTTCTTC. The J gene is TRBJ2-1, the V gene TRBV7-2; TRBD2 matches 7 bases. CDR3 length equals 14 residues. The V gene's germline CDR1 is SGHTA and CDR2 FQGNSA. J gave up 10 bases and V 4 bases, and 10 bases lay outside the gene matches. Filled out from reference TRBV7-2 and TRBJ2-1, the complete variable domain reads GAGVSQSPSNKVTEKGKDVELRCDPISGHTALYWYRQSLGQGLEFLIYFQGNSAPDKSGLPSDRFSAERTGGSVSTLTIQRTQQEDSAVYLCASSSRTLASEQFFGPGTRLTVL.

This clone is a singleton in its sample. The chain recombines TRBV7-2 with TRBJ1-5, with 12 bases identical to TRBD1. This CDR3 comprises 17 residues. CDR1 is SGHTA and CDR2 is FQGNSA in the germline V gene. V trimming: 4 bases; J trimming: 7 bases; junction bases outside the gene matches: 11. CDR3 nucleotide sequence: TGTGCCAGCAGCTCAAACGCCGGGACAGGGGGCGGGCAGCCCCAGCATTTT. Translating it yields CASSSNAGTGGGQPQHF.

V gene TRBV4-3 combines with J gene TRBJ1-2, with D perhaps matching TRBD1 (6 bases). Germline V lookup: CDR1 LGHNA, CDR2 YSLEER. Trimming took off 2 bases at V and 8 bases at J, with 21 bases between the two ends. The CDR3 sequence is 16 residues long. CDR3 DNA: TGCGCCAGCAGCCAAAGACGAGGAACGGGGGGCTGGGGCTACACCTTC. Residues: CASSQRRGTGGWGYTF.

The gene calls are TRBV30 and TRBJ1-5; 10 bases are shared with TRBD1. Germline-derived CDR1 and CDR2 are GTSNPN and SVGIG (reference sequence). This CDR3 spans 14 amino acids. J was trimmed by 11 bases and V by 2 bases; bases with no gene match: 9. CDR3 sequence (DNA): TGTGCCTGGAGTTCCGGGACAGGGGTAGGGTCCCAGCATTTT. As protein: CAWSSGTGVGSQHF.

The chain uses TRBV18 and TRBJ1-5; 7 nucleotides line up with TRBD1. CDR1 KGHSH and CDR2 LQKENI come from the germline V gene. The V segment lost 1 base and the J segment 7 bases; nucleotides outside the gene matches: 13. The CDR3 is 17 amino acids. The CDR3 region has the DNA TGTGCCAGCTCACCACGGGCCCCAGACAGGGTTGGGCAGCCCCAGCATTTT. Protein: CASSPRAPDRVGQPQHF.

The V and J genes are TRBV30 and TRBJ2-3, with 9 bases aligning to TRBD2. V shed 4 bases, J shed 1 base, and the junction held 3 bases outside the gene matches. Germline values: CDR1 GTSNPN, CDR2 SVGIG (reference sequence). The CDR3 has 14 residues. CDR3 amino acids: CAWTSGEGTDTQYF. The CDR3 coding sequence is TGTGCCTGGACTAGCGGGGAAGGCACAGATACGCAGTATTTT.

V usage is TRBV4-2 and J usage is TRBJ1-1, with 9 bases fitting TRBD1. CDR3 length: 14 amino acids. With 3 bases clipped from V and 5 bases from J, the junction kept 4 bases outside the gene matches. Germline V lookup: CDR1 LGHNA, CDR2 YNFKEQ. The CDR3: CASSQDRGGTEAFF. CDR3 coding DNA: TGTGCCAGCAGCCAGGACAGGGGTGGGACTGAAGCTTTCTTT.